These 30 T cell receptor beta chains originate from one sample sequenced in a study of human T cells and chemical hapten exposure. MiXCR, applied by TCRdb to the RACE reads, yields one record per CDR3 protein. The sample records roughly 88,000 distinct CDR3 sequences, roughly 8.8% being singletons. Documented time point: pre-sensitization, week 0. Treatment meaning: therapeutic diphenylcyclopropenone sensitization with weekly scalp DPC. This specimen was whole blood, taken in connection with sensitization to the hapten diphenylcyclopropenone (DPC). These receptors were collected from a woman aged 40 to 50 with alopecia areata. Some clones in this sample may be carry-over from other donors' samples.

This clonotype came up many times. This chain uses TRBV12-3 or TRBV12-4 with TRBJ1-2, with D unresolved. Trimming left V 2 bases short and J 6 bases short, with 10 bases between. The CDR3 is made up of 13 amino acids. DNA for the CDR3: TGTGCCAGCAGTTTAACCGAAGGCCATGGCTACACCTTC. Translating gives CASSLTEGHGYTF.

This clonotype appeared many times. V and J are TRBV4-3 and TRBJ2-1; D not certain. Germline CDR1 and CDR2: LGHNA and YSLEER. The germline V and J ends were trimmed by 0 bases and 4 bases, with 10 bases remaining between them. The CDR3 sequence is 15 residues long. The CDR3 loop is CASSQERRPYNEQFF. The CDR3 DNA reads as TGCGCCAGCAGCCAAGAGCGCAGGCCGTACAATGAGCAGTTCTTC.

The chain recombines TRBV4-1 with TRBJ2-7; D not certain. CDR3 length: 15 residues. V was clipped by 0 bases and J by 0 bases, with 9 bases between them. Germline CDR1 reads MGHRA; CDR2 reads YSYEKL. The CDR3 sequence is CASSQEAGSSYEQYF. CDR3 coding DNA: TGCGCCAGCAGCCAAGAGGCAGGCAGCTCCTACGAGCAGTACTTC.

The CDR3 protein is CASSTSGSTDTQYF. CDR3 sequence (DNA): TGCGCCAGCAGCACTAGCGGGTCCACAGATACGCAGTATTTT. The genes are TRBV5-1 and TRBJ2-3; 9 bases line up with TRBD2. Germline loops: CDR1 SGHRS, CDR2 YFSETQ. Trimming cost V 4 bases and J 2 bases; bases outside gene matches: 2. CDR3 length: 14 residues.

This clonotype has at least ten counts. CDR3 in DNA: TGTGCCAGCAGTAGAGGGACCTACTCCTACGAGCAGTACTTC. Encoded protein: CASSRGTYSYEQYF. The chain joins TRBV12-3 or TRBV12-4 to TRBJ2-7; possibly TRBD1 or TRBD2 for D (5 bases each). This CDR3 has 14 amino acids. V was trimmed by 5 bases and J by 0 bases, leaving 11 bases between them.

This clonotype has a count of ten or more. The gene calls are TRBV6-1 and TRBJ1-6, with D perhaps TRBD1 (6 bases). CDR1 and CDR2 (germline): MNHNS, SASEGT. The CDR3 contains 15 residues. Trimming removed 4 bases from V and 6 bases from J, with 13 bases in between. The CDR3 DNA reads as TGTGCCAGCAGTGGGACAGTCACTGTTAATTCACCCCTCCACTTT. It translates to CASSGTVTVNSPLHF.

In its sample, this clonotype was seen many times. This chain connects TRBV7-9 to TRBJ1-1; TRBD1 aligns across 8 bases. CDR3 length equals 13 residues. Trimming took 6 bases from V and 7 from J; bases not matched to a gene: 7. Germline V gives CDR1 SEHNR, CDR2 FQNEAQ (reference sequence). CDR3 coding DNA: TGTGCCAGCAGGGGGGACGGGACAGGTGAAGCTTTCTTT. Translating gives CASRGDGTGEAFF.

The sample holds many counts of this clonotype. The J gene is TRBJ1-3, the V gene TRBV13, with no clear D. Per germline, CDR1 PRHDT and CDR2 FYEKMQ (reference sequence). The germline V and J ends were trimmed by 1 base and 0 bases, with 7 bases remaining between them. This CDR3 has 15 amino acids. In DNA form, the CDR3 reads TGTGCCAGCAGCTTAGCGACCGGCTCTGGAAACACCATATATTTT. Its translation: CASSLATGSGNTIYF.

As DNA, the CDR3 is TGTGCCAGCAGCGCCGACCCTCGGGCTGGATACAATGAGCAGTTCTTC. Protein sequence: CASSADPRAGYNEQFF. The J gene is TRBJ2-1, the V gene TRBV5-4; D uncertain. V was cut by 4 bases and J by 4 bases, with 18 bases left in between. The CDR3 extends over 16 amino acids. Germline loops: CDR1 SGHNT, CDR2 YYREEE (reference sequence).

The chain has TRBV3-1 and TRBJ2-7; D is possibly TRBD1 or TRBD2 (6 bases each). The CDR3 is made up of 15 amino acids. Germline V gene lookup returns CDR1 LGHDT and CDR2 YNNKEL (reference sequence). Deletions cut 0 bases from V and 2 bases from J, with 11 bases between. CDR3 protein: CASSQERGHTYEQYF. CDR3 bases: TGTGCCAGCAGCCAAGAGCGGGGACATACCTACGAGCAGTACTTC.

This clonotype occurred many times. The gene calls are TRBV20-1 and TRBJ2-3; 7 bases map to TRBD2. V trimming: 8 bases; J trimming: 2 bases; junction bases outside the gene matches: 13. The CDR3 length is 15 residues. Germline CDR1 and CDR2: DFQATT and SNEGSKA (reference sequence). CDR3 bases: TGCAGTACCTCTCGCCCCGGGAGGCTCACAGATACGCAGTATTTT. This translates into CSTSRPGRLTDTQYF.

The CDR3 coding sequence is TGTGCCAGCAACCCCTCTGGGCTAGCGGGGGTCCAAGAGACCCAGTACTTC. Translating it yields CASNPSGLAGVQETQYF. The chain is built from TRBV6-2 or TRBV6-3 and TRBJ2-5; TRBD2 matches 10 bases. The CDR3 has 17 amino acids. Germline V gives CDR1 MNHEY, CDR2 SVGEGT. The V and J ends lost 7 bases and 1 base, in that order; junction bases with no gene match: 12.

The chain recombines TRBV14 with TRBJ2-1, with D tentatively TRBD1 or TRBD2 (5 bases each). There are 17 residues in the CDR3. V lost 4 bases and J 1 base, leaving 17 bases between the germline ends. Germline CDR1 is SGHDN and CDR2 is FVKESK. The CDR3: CASSPYRDPRSYNEQFF. CDR3 nucleotides: TGTGCCAGCAGCCCCTACCGGGACCCCAGATCCTACAATGAGCAGTTCTTC.

This clonotype has at least ten counts. The J gene is TRBJ2-1, the V gene TRBV20-1; TRBD2 agrees at 8 bases. The CDR3 runs 13 residues. Germline CDR1 reads DFQATT; CDR2 reads SNEGSKA (reference sequence). This chain's CDR3 is CRLGAGAYNEQFF. CDR3 DNA sequence: TGCAGATTGGGAGCGGGGGCCTACAATGAGCAGTTCTTC.

This sequence joins TRBV6-6 and TRBJ2-7; a possible D gene is TRBD1 (5 bases). Trimming took 2 bases from V and 6 from J, leaving 17 bases between them. CDR1 is MNHNY and CDR2 is SVGAGI in the germline V gene (reference sequence). The CDR3 totals 15 residues. The CDR3 spells CASSYERAGQGEQYF. CDR3 coding DNA: TGTGCCAGCAGTTACGAACGGGCAGGGCAGGGCGAGCAGTACTTC.

The sample holds many counts of this clonotype. The chain carries TRBV29-1 and TRBJ2-7; TRBD2 matches at 11 bases. J lost 2 bases, V lost 5 bases, and 5 bases had no gene match. CDR1 and CDR2 (germline): SQVTM, ANQGSEA. The length of the CDR3 is 14 residues. CDR3 sequence reads: CSVWSSGGPYEQYF. DNA of the CDR3: TGCAGCGTTTGGTCTAGCGGGGGGCCCTACGAGCAGTACTTC.

V is TRBV5-1 and J is TRBJ1-6, with 10 bases identical to TRBD1. The CDR3 has 16 residues. Trimming took 0 bases from V and 8 from J; bases not matched to a gene: 5. Germline CDR1 SGHRS, CDR2 YFSETQ. CDR3: CASSLEIGTGDSPLHF. The CDR3 bases are TGCGCCAGCAGCTTGGAAATCGGGACAGGGGATTCACCCCTCCACTTT.

The table lists this clonotype with a few counts. The chain uses TRBV2 and TRBJ2-6; D ambiguous. From germline, CDR1 is SNHLY and CDR2 FYNNEI. There are 16 residues in the CDR3. V lost 3 bases, J lost 4 bases, and 13 bases lay in between. CDR3 loop: CASSDLHTGGANVLTF. The CDR3 bases are TGTGCCAGCAGTGACCTCCACACCGGCGGGGCCAACGTCCTGACTTTC.

This chain's CDR3 is CAISGVGFNQPQHF. In nucleotides, the CDR3 is TGTGCCATCAGTGGAGTGGGCTTCAATCAGCCCCAGCATTTT. The V and J genes are TRBV10-3 and TRBJ1-5; unclear D gene. Germline CDR1 and CDR2: ENHRY and SYGVKD. Trimming cost V 4 bases and J 3 bases, with 10 bases left between them. CDR3 size: 14 residues.

This clonotype was found a few times. The genes are TRBV6-5 and TRBJ2-1, with 12 nucleotides matching TRBD2. Germline V gene sequence: CDR1 MNHEY, CDR2 SVGAGI. This CDR3 has 18 residues. The V and J ends lost 6 bases and 2 bases, in that order; junction bases with no gene match: 11. This chain's CDR3 is CASSLLAGGRRAYNEQFF. In nucleotides, the CDR3 is TGTGCCAGCAGCTTACTAGCGGGGGGCCGCCGCGCCTACAATGAGCAGTTCTTC.

The chain combines TRBV6-5 with TRBJ2-7; 12 nucleotides agree with TRBD1. The V gene end was trimmed by 6 bases and the J gene end by 4 bases; junction bases not matched to a gene: 7. This CDR3 has 15 residues. Germline V gives CDR1 MNHEY, CDR2 SVGAGI. Written as DNA, the CDR3 is TGTGCCAGCAGCCCGGGACAGGGGGCCGCGTACGAGCAGTACTTC. It yields the protein CASSPGQGAAYEQYF.

This clonotype was seen at least ten times. The gene calls are TRBV10-3 and TRBJ1-4; TRBD1 is a possible D gene (5 bases). Between the trimmed V and J ends, which lost 4 bases and 3 bases, there was a span of 9 bases. Germline CDR1 ENHRY, CDR2 SYGVKD. This CDR3 is built from 14 residues. CDR3 bases: TGTGCCATCAGTGGACAGCCCGCTAATGAAAAACTGTTTTTT. It codes for CAISGQPANEKLFF.

There are a few counts of this clonotype. The chain's CDR3 is CASTGLAGSNEQFF. CDR3 nucleotides: TGCGCCAGCACGGGACTAGCGGGGAGCAATGAGCAGTTCTTC. The rearrangement links TRBV4-1 to TRBJ2-1; 13 bases align to TRBD2. Germline V gene data show CDR1 as MGHRA and CDR2 as YSYEKL. The CDR3 has 14 amino acids. V lost 7 bases to trimming and J lost 6 bases; unmatched junction nucleotides: 3.

This chain joins TRBV7-2 and TRBJ2-5, with 7 bases aligning to TRBD2. The germline CDR1 and CDR2 sequences are SGHTA and FQGNSA. V gave up 2 bases and J gave up 5 bases; unmatched junction bases: 5. The CDR3 sequence is 14 residues long. CDR3 in amino acids: CASSLREGGETQYF. CDR3 nucleotide sequence: TGTGCCAGCAGCTTAAGGGAGGGAGGGGAGACCCAGTACTTC.

The J gene is TRBJ2-5, the V gene TRBV4-1; a possible D gene is TRBD1 (6 bases). The ends were cut back, 2 bases at V and 9 bases at J, with 10 bases in the middle. Germline CDR1 MGHRA, CDR2 YSYEKL. This CDR3 has 12 amino acids. The CDR3 coding sequence is TGCGCCAGCAGCCAAATACAGGGTCCCCAGTACTTC. This sequence encodes CASSQIQGPQYF.

This clonotype was found many times. This rearrangement joins TRBV28 to TRBJ1-5, with 8 bases lining up with TRBD1. Trimming took 5 bases from V and 6 from J; bases not matched to a gene: 12. Germline assignment: CDR1 MDHEN and CDR2 SYDVKM. This CDR3 is 16 amino acids long. Written as DNA, the CDR3 is TGTGCCAGCAGTCCCACAGGACAGGGAGGAGGTCAGCCCCAGCATTTT. Its protein is CASSPTGQGGGQPQHF.

This clonotype was observed a few times. This chain joins TRBV12-3 or TRBV12-4 and TRBJ2-1; D might be TRBD2 (5 bases). The CDR3 is 17 amino acids. Trimming left V 7 bases short and J 1 base short, with 20 bases between. The CDR3 sequence: CASTIPPGEMSYNEQFF. CDR3 coding DNA: TGTGCCAGCACCATCCCGCCCGGGGAAATGTCCTACAATGAGCAGTTCTTC.

V usage is TRBV2 and J usage is TRBJ2-1; D is ambiguous. The CDR3 has 13 residues. Germline CDR1 reads SNHLY; CDR2 reads FYNNEI. Trimming cost V 2 bases and J 5 bases, with 7 bases left between them. In nucleotides, the CDR3 is TGTGCCAGCAGTGAACCCCCCCACAATGAGCAGTTCTTC. Encoded protein: CASSEPPHNEQFF. The whole variable domain, remainder taken from reference TRBV2 and TRBJ2-1, is EPEVTQTPSHQVTQMGQEVILRCVPISNHLYFYWYRQILGQKVEFLVSFYNNEISEKSEIFDDQFSVERPDGSNFTLKIRSTKLEDSAMYFCASSEPPHNEQFFGPGTRLTVL.

This clonotype has ten or more counts. The V call is TRBV10-3, the J call TRBJ2-3; D unresolved. Germline CDR1 and CDR2: ENHRY and SYGVKD. The CDR3 extends over 13 amino acids. Trimming took 1 base from V and 15 from J, leaving 17 bases between them. In nucleotides, the CDR3 is TGTGCCATCAGTGAGTTCCCCAAAGGCCGCCCCTATTTT. Its protein product is CAISEFPKGRPYF.

The J gene is TRBJ2-3, the V gene TRBV20-1; D possibly matches TRBD1 or TRBD2 (5 bases each). This CDR3 is 19 amino acids long. V gave up 2 bases and J gave up 0 bases, with 24 bases separating them. Germline CDR1 DFQATT, CDR2 SNEGSKA (reference sequence). The CDR3 spells CSARNLGTPTLTSTDTQYF. DNA of the CDR3: TGCAGTGCTAGAAACTTGGGGACGCCAACTCTAACTAGCACAGATACGCAGTATTTT.